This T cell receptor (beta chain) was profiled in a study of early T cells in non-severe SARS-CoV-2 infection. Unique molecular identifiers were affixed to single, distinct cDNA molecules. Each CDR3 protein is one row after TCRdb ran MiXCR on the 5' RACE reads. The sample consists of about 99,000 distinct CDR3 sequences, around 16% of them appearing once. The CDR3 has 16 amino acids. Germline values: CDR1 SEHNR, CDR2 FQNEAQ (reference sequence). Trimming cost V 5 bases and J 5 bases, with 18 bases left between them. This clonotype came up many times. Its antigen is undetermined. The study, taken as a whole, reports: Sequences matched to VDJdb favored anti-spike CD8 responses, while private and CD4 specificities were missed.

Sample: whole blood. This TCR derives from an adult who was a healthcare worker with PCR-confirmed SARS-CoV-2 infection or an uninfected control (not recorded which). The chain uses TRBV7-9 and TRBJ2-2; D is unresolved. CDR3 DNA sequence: TGTGCCAGCAGCCTCAGCGCGGCACACGGAACCGGGGAGCTGTTTTTT. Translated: CASSLSAAHGTGELFF.